These 9 T cell receptor beta chains were all obtained from the same sample, sequenced in a study of CD8 T cells in ankylosing spondylitis. One entry per CDR3 protein, called by TCRdb with MiXCR from the 5' RACE reads. The profile shows roughly 230,000 distinct CDR3 sequences, roughly 8.2% of them singletons. Sequencing used blood, either unsorted or a sorted T cell fraction (not recorded which). These receptors originate from a female donor with ankylosing spondylitis or in good health (not recorded which).

The chain is built from TRBV18 and TRBJ2-5; no clear D gene. This CDR3 contains 13 residues. Germline CDR1 and CDR2: KGHSH and LQKENI. Between the trimmed V and J ends, which lost 3 bases and 5 bases, there was a span of 10 bases. Written as DNA, the CDR3 is TGTGCCAGCTCACCTCTGCAAGGGGAGACCCAGTACTTC. This sequence encodes CASSPLQGETQYF. Variable domain in full (rest from reference TRBV18 and TRBJ2-5): NAGVMQNPRHLVRRRGQEARLRCSPMKGHSHVYWYRQLPEEGLKFMVYLQKENIIDESGMPKERFSAEFPKEGPSILRIQQVVRGDSAAYFCASSPLQGETQYFGPGTRLLVL.

This clonotype has ten or more counts. The V and J genes are TRBV20-1 and TRBJ2-3; 9 nucleotides agree with TRBD2. V shed 1 base, J shed 2 bases, and the junction held 1 base outside the gene matches. CDR1 is DFQATT, CDR2 SNEGSKA, per germline (reference sequence). The CDR3 is 14 amino acids. This CDR3 reads CSARGGRATDTQYF. CDR3 sequence (DNA): TGCAGTGCTAGAGGCGGGAGGGCCACAGATACGCAGTATTTT.

This chain connects TRBV7-2 to TRBJ2-1; TRBD2 agrees at 11 bases. V shed 3 bases and J 6 bases; nucleotides not matched to a gene: 10. The CDR3 has 17 amino acids. CDR1 is SGHTA, CDR2 FQGNSA, per germline. In nucleotides, the CDR3 is TGTGCCAGCAGCTTCCAGAAACTAGCGGGAGTACCCAATGAGCAGTTCTTC. Translating gives CASSFQKLAGVPNEQFF. The whole variable domain, filled in from reference TRBV7-2 and TRBJ2-1, reads GAGVSQSPSNKVTEKGKDVELRCDPISGHTALYWYRQSLGQGLEFLIYFQGNSAPDKSGLPSDRFSAERTGGSVSTLTIQRTQQEDSAVYLCASSFQKLAGVPNEQFFGPGTRLTVL.

This clonotype was detected many times. The chain couples TRBV4-3 to TRBJ2-7; possibly TRBD2 for D (5 bases). Trimming left V 0 bases short and J 2 bases short, with 11 bases between. Per the germline V gene, CDR1 is LGHNA and CDR2 is YSLEER. This CDR3 has 15 residues. CDR3 protein: CASSQDRSGAYEQYF. The DNA of the CDR3 is TGCGCCAGCAGCCAAGATAGAAGCGGTGCCTACGAGCAGTACTTC.

This clonotype was counted many times. J is TRBJ2-3 and V is TRBV7-8; 8 bases fit TRBD1. The length of the CDR3 is 15 residues. V shed 5 bases and J 3 bases; nucleotides not matched to a gene: 7. Germline CDR1 and CDR2: SGHVS and FQNEAQ. Written as DNA, the CDR3 is TGTGCCAGCAGCCCGGACAGGGTGAGGACAGATACGCAGTATTTT. Its translation: CASSPDRVRTDTQYF.

This clonotype has more than one count but fewer than ten. The V call is TRBV7-8, the J call TRBJ2-1, with D maybe TRBD2 (6 bases). This CDR3 comprises 16 residues. Germline V gene sequence: CDR1 SGHVS, CDR2 FQNEAQ. Deletions cut 5 bases from V and 5 bases from J, with 19 bases between. As DNA, the CDR3 is TGTGCCAGCAGCGAGGGGACTCCCCCTCTTGACAATGAGCAGTTCTTC. This sequence encodes CASSEGTPPLDNEQFF.

In the case of this clonotype: The junction shows a germline mismatch at one end, possibly a read error. The V gene is TRBV4-1, the J gene TRBJ2-5; a possible D gene is TRBD1 (7 bases). Germline lookup yields CDR1 MGHRA and CDR2 YSYEKL. This CDR3 region has 16 residues. The CDR3 DNA reads TGCGCCTGCAGCCAAGGAGGGGGACAGACGCAAGAGACCCAGTACTTC. Residues: CACSQGGGQTQETQYF.

This clonotype occurred a few times. A read error may be the cause here, since a much bigger clone is one base away. V is TRBV27 and J is TRBJ2-7; TRBD1 aligns across 7 bases. CDR3 length: 13 residues. The ends lost 11 bases at V and 1 base at J; junction bases unmatched: 8. Germline V gene data show CDR1 as MNHEY and CDR2 as SMNVEV (reference sequence). The DNA for the CDR3 is TGTGCCGCCTCACCGGGACAGTCCTACGAGCAGTACTTC. Translating gives CAASPGQSYEQYF.

At least ten counts were recorded for this clonotype. The chain has TRBV20-1 and TRBJ2-2; TRBD2 agrees at 12 bases. Germline CDR1 is DFQATT and CDR2 is SNEGSKA (reference sequence). The CDR3 is made up of 18 amino acids. Losses at the gene ends were 3 bases for V and 4 bases for J; bases not matched to a gene: 12. The CDR3 region is CSARNKIGLAGPTGELFF. CDR3 DNA: TGCAGTGCTAGGAACAAAATAGGACTAGCGGGACCCACCGGGGAGCTGTTTTTT.